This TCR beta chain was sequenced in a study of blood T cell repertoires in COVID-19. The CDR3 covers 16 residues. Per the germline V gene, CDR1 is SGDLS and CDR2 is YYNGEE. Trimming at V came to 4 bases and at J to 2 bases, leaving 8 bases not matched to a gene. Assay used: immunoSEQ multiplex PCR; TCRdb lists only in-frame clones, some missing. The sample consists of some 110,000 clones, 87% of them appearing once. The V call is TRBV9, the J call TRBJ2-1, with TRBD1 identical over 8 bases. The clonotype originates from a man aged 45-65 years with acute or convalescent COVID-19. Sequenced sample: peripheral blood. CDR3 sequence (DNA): TGTGCCAGCAGCTCAGCAGGGGGCTCTGCCTACAATGAGCAGTTCTTC. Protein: CASSSAGGSAYNEQFF. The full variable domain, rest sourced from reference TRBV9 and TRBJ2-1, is DSGVTQTPKHLITATGQRVTLRCSPRSGDLSVYWYQQSLDQGLQFLIQYYNGEERAKGNILERFSAQQFPDLHSELNLSSLELGDSALYFCASSSAGGSAYNEQFFGPGTRLTVL.